The clone carrying this T cell receptor beta chain was recorded once. No antigen is known for it. The data belong to a study of cytomegalovirus exposure and HLA in healthy donors. For the study at large: T cells numbering around 170 million yielded fewer than 140 million unique TCR beta sequences in an earlier analysis.

Study-wide results and limits: The majority of CMV-associated TCR beta chains were reported as apparently HLA-restricted in a later analysis. TCR beta sequences reportedly predicted most subjects' HLA-A and HLA-B alleles accurately.

PCR used 60 Vbeta primers and 13 Jbeta primers. Clones were sequenced by immunoSEQ multiplex PCR, and TCRdb holds only the in-frame ones, with some missing. The repertoire holds approximately 120,000 clones, about 80% seen once, with about a tenth in the top ten. This CDR3 is built from 16 residues. This sequence joins TRBV21-1 and TRBJ1-3. TRBV21-1 is a pseudogene segment. This TCR was sampled from a man younger than 40 in good health and CMV-seropositive. The sample comprised PBMCs. The CDR3 protein is CASSKRTRRGGNTIYF. Written as DNA, the CDR3 is TGTGCCAGCAGCAAAAGGACGAGGAGGGGTGGAAACACCATATATTTT.